The source of this T cell receptor beta chain is a study of blood T cells in healthy people across ages (dated by TCRdb to 2013 to 2016). Background for the entire study: In model experiments, template switching captured about one uniquely barcoded TCR beta cDNA molecule for every two T cells. To track age-related changes in TCR beta repertoire diversity, the study relied on deep sequencing normalized with unique cDNA molecular identifiers. Four age groups were formed from the donors: young (average approximately 17 years), middle-aged (approximately 40), aged (approximately 60) and long-lived (approximately 78). To avoid experimental bias, donors of different ages were randomly spread across the sequencing lanes. Two additional independent replicas of 1 million unique cDNA reads from the same blood draw were analyzed for two donors (one aged 18 to 30 and one aged 80 or older).

The library relied on 5' RACE. TCRdb shows the sequencer as Illumina HiSeq 2500. The second PCR ran for about 7 to 11 cycles and used a J-beta primer mix along with a sample-barcoded 5' primer. Each TCR beta cDNA molecule received a unique molecular identifier from a template-switch 5' adaptor carrying 12 random nucleotides. Each sample yielded at least 3 million CDR3-containing paired-end reads. All of the RNA was converted into first-strand cDNA using the Mint cDNA synthesis kit, with a TRBC-specific oligonucleotide serving as the primer. Following uracil-DNA glycosylase treatment, all cDNA underwent a first 18-cycle PCR with the universal primers M1SS and BC2_uni_R. On the study's bioinformatics: Each sample was normalized by randomly selecting 1 million high-quality reads, each carrying a distinct molecular identifier. Reads with shared molecular identifiers were discarded instead of being binned into consensus sequences. MiTCR, run with a Q25 quality threshold and the strictest error-elimination algorithm, handled CDR3 identification, clonotype clustering and error correction. A nonparametric unseen species model with Euler transformation was used to estimate lower-bound total TCR beta diversity. Through fastp at Q25 and MiXCR, TCRdb rebuilt clones from the public reads, retaining in-frame beta chains. For every CDR3 protein sequence, its rows merge into one entry that carries the most common genes and DNA. TCRdb, rather than the study authors, made the V and J calls. The sample table shows approximately 810,000 distinct CDR3 sequences, and about 28% are seen once. The ten largest account for roughly 17% of the sample.

Systemically healthy Caucasian individuals from Russia, 35 to 40 in total and aged about 6 to 100 years, were included as donors. Each donor gave about 11 milliliters of peripheral blood, drawn into EDTA-treated Vacutainer tubes. Ficoll-Paque density-gradient centrifugation was used to isolate PBMCs, with at least 6.5 million obtained per sample. Trizol reagent was used to extract total RNA from PBMCs, with at least 5 micrograms per sample. Naive CD45RAhigh/CD27high T cell percentages were measured by flow cytometry on a PBMC aliquot from every donor. Beyond this particular receptor, the publication reports: Donor CMV infection status was unknown, potentially confounding age-related changes in expanded clonotypes. Compared with the aged group, the long-lived group had more naive CD4+ T cells, fewer expanded clones and increased TCR diversity, a pattern suggesting age selection. As age increased, observed TCR beta diversity per million T cells dropped in a roughly linear way, and a significant reduction was already evident by age 40. A strong correlation was found between observed TCR beta diversity and the percentage of naive T cells measured by flow cytometry. Total diversity estimates from one million sequenced T cells were considered lower bounds and underestimates. Since profiling was done on bulk unsorted PBMCs, naive and antigen-experienced compartments could not be conclusively compared.

This clonotype has a single count. The antigen this receptor binds is unknown. Base qualities are not provided; no much larger clone lies one nucleotide away. A single read makes a weak case. V sheds 2 bases and J sheds 10 bases, leaving 15 bases between their ends. Via the germline V gene (reference sequence), CDR1 is DFQATT and CDR2 SNEGSKA. The CDR3 contains 13 residues, cysteine and phenylalanine counted. Only CDR3 DNA remains: 39 bases, in frame from the first base. This sequence was found in an elderly woman in good health. The sequence is built from TRBV20-1 and TRBJ2-1; the D call is tentative, TRBD1 or TRBD2, as each matches 6 bases. The specimen sequenced was blood. CDR3 loop: CSARWGAALEQFF. The DNA sequence follows: TGCAGTGCTAGATGGGGGGCAGCCCTGGAGCAGTTCTTC.